The next 20 T cell receptor beta chains were all read from a single sample in a study of beta chain features in type 1 diabetes. Study-level points and caveats: Moderate yet significant TCRB CDR3 shortening was seen in Type 1 diabetes patients in all four CD4+ subsets.

Reverse transcription of all isolated RNA meant that expressed TCRB transcripts were sequenced. Data came from immunoSEQ multiplex PCR; TCRdb stores just in-frame clones and leaves some out. The repertoire holds hundreds of thousands of clones, with roughly an eighth as singletons. Their cognate antigens are unknown. The specimen was naive CD4+ T cells from blood. These receptors were taken from a man aged 30 to 45 with type 1 diabetes.

The chain combines TRBV28 with TRBJ2-1; 8 bases line up with TRBD2. Germline V CDR1 and CDR2: MDHEN, SYDVKM. The ends lost 7 bases at V and 8 bases at J; junction bases unmatched: 13. This CDR3 is built from 15 residues. The CDR3 sequence is CASTYYSGRGDEQFF. The CDR3 coding sequence is TGTGCCAGCACCTATTACAGCGGGAGAGGCGATGAGCAGTTCTTC.

This clone was counted between two and nine times. This sequence joins TRBV28 and TRBJ2-2; a possible D gene is TRBD1 (6 bases). The CDR3 covers 15 residues. V shed 10 bases and J shed 7 bases, with 22 bases lying between them. Germline-derived CDR1 and CDR2 are MDHEN and SYDVKM. CDR3 region: CAILAGGANVGELFF. CDR3 bases: TGTGCCATCCTTGCTGGGGGCGCGAATGTCGGGGAGCTGTTTTTT.

This clone was counted between two and nine times. The CDR3 sequence: CASSRDYEQYF. The CDR3 region has the DNA TGTGCCAGCAGCCGGGACTACGAGCAGTACTTC. The chain recombines TRBV6-5 with TRBJ2-7, with TRBD2 as a possible D gene (5 bases). The V end lost 6 bases, the J end lost 3 bases, and 6 bases lay between the germline ends. The germline CDR1 and CDR2 sequences are MNHEY and SVGAGI. The CDR3 loop spans 11 amino acids.

This sequence joins TRBV7-3 and TRBJ2-3, with D possibly TRBD1 on 5 matching bases. Germline loops: CDR1 SGHTA, CDR2 FQGTGA. Between the trimmed V and J ends, which lost 9 bases and 0 bases, there was a span of 13 bases. This CDR3 is built from 14 residues. The DNA of the CDR3 is TGTGCCAGTAGTCAGGGTACTAGCACAGATACGCAGTATTTT. This codes for CASSQGTSTDTQYF.

The CDR3 loop is CASLSVSSYNEQFF. In DNA form, the CDR3 reads TGTGCCTCACTCAGCGTAAGCTCCTACAATGAGCAGTTCTTC. The genes are TRBV30 and TRBJ2-1; no reliable D call. This CDR3 is built from 14 residues. Germline-derived CDR1 and CDR2 are GTSNPN and SVGIG (reference sequence). V dropped 7 bases and J dropped 0 bases, with 13 bases sitting between them. The whole variable domain, remainder taken from reference TRBV30 and TRBJ2-1, is SQTIHQWPATLVQPVGSPLSLECTVEGTSNPNLYWYRQAAGRGLQLLFYSVGIGQISSEVPQNLSASRPQDRQFILSSKKLLLSDSGFYLCASLSVSSYNEQFFGPGTRLTVL.

J is TRBJ2-1 and V is TRBV15; 7 positions match TRBD1. The CDR3 length is 13 residues. V shed 5 bases and J 2 bases; nucleotides not matched to a gene: 0. Germline V gene sequence: CDR1 LNHNV, CDR2 YYDKDF (reference sequence). This CDR3 reads CATSQGAYNEQFF. CDR3 sequence (DNA): TGTGCCACCAGCCAGGGGGCCTACAATGAGCAGTTCTTC.

The chain is built from TRBV7-2 and TRBJ2-6; D gene unclear. CDR1 and CDR2 (germline): SGHTA, FQGNSA. CDR3 length equals 17 residues. The ends were cut back, 5 bases at V and 0 bases at J, with 14 bases in the middle. CDR3 protein: CASSVIGGSSGANVLTF. The CDR3 coding sequence is TGTGCCAGCAGCGTCATAGGCGGCAGCTCTGGGGCCAACGTCCTGACTTTC.

V is TRBV18 and J is TRBJ2-3, with D hard to call. Trimming pared 6 bases from V and 0 bases from J, leaving 10 bases between. This CDR3 spans 14 amino acids. Germline V CDR1 and CDR2: KGHSH, LQKENI. In nucleotides, the CDR3 is TGTGCCAGCTCCCTTTCGTTGAGCACAGATACGCAGTATTTT. Translating it yields CASSLSLSTDTQYF.

This chain links TRBV18 with TRBJ1-1, with D perhaps matching TRBD1 (5 bases). The CDR3 is 14 residues long. Deletions cut 4 bases from V and 3 bases from J, with 12 bases between. Germline V gene lookup returns CDR1 KGHSH and CDR2 LQKENI. This CDR3 reads CASSLGGSDTEAFF. CDR3 bases: TGTGCCAGCTCACTCGGGGGAAGTGACACTGAAGCTTTCTTT.

This clone has only a few counts. The rearrangement uses TRBV5-1 and TRBJ2-7, with TRBD2 as a possible D gene (5 bases). V lost 6 bases to trimming and J lost 1 base, with 8 bases between them. Germline V gene sequence: CDR1 SGHRS, CDR2 YFSETQ. The CDR3 spans 12 residues. The CDR3 loop is CASKGESYEQYF. CDR3 in DNA: TGCGCCAGCAAGGGAGAGTCCTACGAGCAGTACTTC.

The chain joins TRBV9 to TRBJ2-1; 7 bases line up with TRBD2. The CDR3 extends over 15 amino acids. Germline V lookup: CDR1 SGDLS, CDR2 YYNGEE. After removal of 1 base from V and 4 bases from J, the junction contained 5 bases not matched to a gene. The CDR3 nucleotides read TGTGCCAGCAGCGTAAGAGCGGGGTATTACAATGAGCAGTTCTTC. Protein product: CASSVRAGYYNEQFF. The full variable domain, its missing parts supplied by reference TRBV9 and TRBJ2-1, is DSGVTQTPKHLITATGQRVTLRCSPRSGDLSVYWYQQSLDQGLQFLIQYYNGEERAKGNILERFSAQQFPDLHSELNLSSLELGDSALYFCASSVRAGYYNEQFFGPGTRLTVL.

This clone was seen only a few times. This CDR3 is also generated by other DNA sequences in the sample. The CDR3 here is CASSPRGDSEAFF. The CDR3 DNA sequence: TGTGCCAGCTCACCACGGGGGGACAGTGAAGCTTTCTTT. The V gene is TRBV18, the J gene TRBJ1-1; 7 bases align to TRBD1. This CDR3 region has 13 residues. The germline V gene has CDR1 KGHSH and CDR2 LQKENI. Unmatched junction bases numbered 3, after V lost 1 base and J lost 7 bases.

V gene TRBV15 combines with J gene TRBJ2-1; 7 bases fit TRBD2. The CDR3 length is 16 residues. V lost 0 bases to trimming and J lost 5 bases; unmatched junction nucleotides: 7. CDR1 is LNHNV and CDR2 is YYDKDF in the germline V gene (reference sequence). The DNA for the CDR3 is TGTGCCACCAGCAGAGAGCGGGAGATGAATAACAATGAGCAGTTCTTC. This sequence encodes CATSREREMNNNEQFF.

This clone was detected a few times. This chain connects TRBV9 to TRBJ1-2; D gene uncertain. Trimming removed 4 bases from V and 5 bases from J, with 15 bases in between. The CDR3 loop spans 14 amino acids. Germline-derived CDR1 and CDR2 are SGDLS and YYNGEE. The CDR3 bases are TGTGCCAGCAGCCCTCGGACTGGTGGGTATGGCTACACCTTC. Translating it yields CASSPRTGGYGYTF.

This clone has only a few counts. This chain uses TRBV27 with TRBJ1-4, with no clear D. The CDR3 runs 14 residues. Trimming took off 6 bases at V and 0 bases at J, with 8 bases between the two ends. CDR1 is MNHEY and CDR2 is SMNVEV in the germline V gene (reference sequence). The DNA for the CDR3 is TGTGCCAGCAGGCCACATACAACTAATGAAAAACTGTTTTTT. Protein sequence: CASRPHTTNEKLFF.

This rearrangement joins TRBV5-5 to TRBJ1-4, with TRBD1 matching over 7 bases. Unmatched junction bases numbered 5, after V lost 4 bases and J lost 5 bases. The CDR3 runs to 14 residues. Looked up from germline, CDR1 is SGHKS and CDR2 is YYEKEE (reference sequence). The CDR3 region has the DNA TGTGCCAGCAGCCTGACAGGGCCGAATGAAAAACTGTTTTTT. Residues: CASSLTGPNEKLFF.

This clone was counted between two and nine times. V usage is TRBV7-9 and J usage is TRBJ2-1; tentative D call: TRBD1 (6 bases). Germline V CDR1 and CDR2: SEHNR, FQNEAQ (reference sequence). The V and J ends lost 5 bases and 4 bases respectively, with 15 bases between them. The CDR3 length is 15 residues. This CDR3 is CASSISGGQYNEQFF. DNA for the CDR3: TGTGCCAGCAGCATTTCCGGAGGACAGTACAATGAGCAGTTCTTC.

This clone has only a few counts. The chain recombines TRBV14 with TRBJ2-2; 8 nucleotides match TRBD2. From germline, CDR1 is SGHDN and CDR2 FVKESK. V lost 5 bases, J lost 8 bases, and 4 bases stayed unmatched. The CDR3 has 13 residues. The CDR3 region has the DNA TGTGCCAGCAGCTCGGGACTAGATGGGGAGCTGTTTTTT. As protein: CASSSGLDGELFF.

This clone was observed a few times. The chain employs TRBV18 and TRBJ2-5; D not certain. The CDR3 spans 13 residues. In germline, CDR1 is KGHSH, CDR2 LQKENI. Trimming removed 2 bases from V and 5 bases from J, with 9 bases in between. CDR3 DNA sequence: TGTGCCAGCTCACCAGATTCCAGGGAGACCCAGTACTTC. This encodes CASSPDSRETQYF. Full variable domain (outside the CDR3, taken from reference TRBV18 and TRBJ2-5): NAGVMQNPRHLVRRRGQEARLRCSPMKGHSHVYWYRQLPEEGLKFMVYLQKENIIDESGMPKERFSAEFPKEGPSILRIQQVVRGDSAAYFCASSPDSRETQYFGPGTRLLVL.

The table lists this clone with a few counts. Other DNA sequences of this sample code for an identical CDR3. V and J are TRBV5-1 and TRBJ2-1; 12 bases agree with TRBD2. This CDR3 is 14 amino acids long. Germline CDR1 SGHRS, CDR2 YFSETQ. With V trimmed by 0 bases and J by 9 bases, 1 base remained unmatched. The CDR3 loop is CASSLVLAGGEQFF. CDR3 nucleotide sequence: TGCGCCAGCAGCTTGGTACTAGCGGGAGGTGAGCAGTTCTTC.